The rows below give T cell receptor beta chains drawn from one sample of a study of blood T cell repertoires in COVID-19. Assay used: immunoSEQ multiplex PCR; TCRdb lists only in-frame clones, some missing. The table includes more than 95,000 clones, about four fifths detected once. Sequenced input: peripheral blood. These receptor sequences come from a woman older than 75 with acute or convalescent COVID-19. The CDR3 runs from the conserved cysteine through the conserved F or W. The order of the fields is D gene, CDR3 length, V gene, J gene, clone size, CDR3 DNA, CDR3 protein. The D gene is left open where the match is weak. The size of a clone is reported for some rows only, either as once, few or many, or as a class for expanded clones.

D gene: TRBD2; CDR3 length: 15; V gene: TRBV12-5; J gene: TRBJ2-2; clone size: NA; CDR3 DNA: TGTGCTAGTGGTGCGGGACTAGGGGCCACCGGGGAGCTGTTTTTT; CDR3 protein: CASGAGLGATGELFF
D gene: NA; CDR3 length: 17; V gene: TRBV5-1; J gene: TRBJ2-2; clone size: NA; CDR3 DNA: TGCGCCAGCAGCGCGTCAGGGGTTACACCGAACACCGGGGAGCTGTTTTTT; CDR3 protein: CASSASGVTPNTGELFF
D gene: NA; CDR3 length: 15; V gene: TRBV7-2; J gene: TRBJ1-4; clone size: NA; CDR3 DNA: TGTGCCAGCAGCTTAGTGGGCAGTCTTAATGAAAAACTGTTTTTT; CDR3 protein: CASSLVGSLNEKLFF
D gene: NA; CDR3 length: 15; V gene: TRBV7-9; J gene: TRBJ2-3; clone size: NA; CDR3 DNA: TGTGCCAGCAGCGCCGGGACAACTGACACAGATACGCAGTATTTT; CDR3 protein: CASSAGTTDTDTQYF
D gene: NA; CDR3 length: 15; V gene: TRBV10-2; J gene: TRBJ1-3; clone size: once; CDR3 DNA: TGCGCCAGCAGTGAAGCTAACGACTCTGGAAACACCATATATTTT; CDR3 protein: CASSEANDSGNTIYF
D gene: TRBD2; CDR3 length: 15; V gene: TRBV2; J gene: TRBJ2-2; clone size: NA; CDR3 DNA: TGTGCCAGCAGTGAAGTGCGAGCGGGATACGGGGAGCTGTTTTTT; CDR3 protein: CASSEVRAGYGELFF
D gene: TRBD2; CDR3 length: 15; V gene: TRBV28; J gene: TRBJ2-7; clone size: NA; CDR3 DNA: TGTGCCAGCAGGGTACTAGCGGGAGAGGGCGGGGAGCAGTACTTC; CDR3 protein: CASRVLAGEGGEQYF
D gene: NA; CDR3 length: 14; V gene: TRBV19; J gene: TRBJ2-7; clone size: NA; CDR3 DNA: TGTGCCAGTAGTCTTCGGGACAACGTAAACGAGCAGTACTTC; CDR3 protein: CASSLRDNVNEQYF
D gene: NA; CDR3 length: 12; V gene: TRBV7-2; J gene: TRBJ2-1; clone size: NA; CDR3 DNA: TGTGCCAGCAGCTTATCGGGAGTTGAGCAGTTCTTC; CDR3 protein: CASSLSGVEQFF
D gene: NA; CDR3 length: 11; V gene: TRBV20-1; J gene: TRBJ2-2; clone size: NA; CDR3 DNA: TGCAGTGCTCCGCGGGGCGGGGAGCTGTTTTTT; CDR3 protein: CSAPRGGELFF
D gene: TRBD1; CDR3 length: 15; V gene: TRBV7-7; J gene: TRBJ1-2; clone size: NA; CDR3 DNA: TGTGCCAGCAGCTTAATGGACAGGGAGAACTATGGCTACACCTTC; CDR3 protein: CASSLMDRENYGYTF
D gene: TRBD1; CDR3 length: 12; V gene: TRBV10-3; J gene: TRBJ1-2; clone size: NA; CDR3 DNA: TGTGCCATCAGCAATGACAGGGATGGCTACACCTTC; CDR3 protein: CAISNDRDGYTF
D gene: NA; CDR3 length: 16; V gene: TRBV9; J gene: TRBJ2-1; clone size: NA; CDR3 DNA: TGTGCCAGCAGCGTAGAGGACAGTAAAGCACGGAATGAGCAGTTCTTC; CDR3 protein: CASSVEDSKARNEQFF
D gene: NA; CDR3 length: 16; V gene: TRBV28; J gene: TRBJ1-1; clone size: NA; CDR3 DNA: TGTGCCAGCAGTCCTTCAGGGGCGGGCAGTCTCACTGAAGCTTTCTTT; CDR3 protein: CASSPSGAGSLTEAFF
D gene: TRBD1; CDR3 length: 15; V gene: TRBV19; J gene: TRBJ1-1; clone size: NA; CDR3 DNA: TGTGCCAGCGACAGGGCGGGGAATTCGGGCACTGAAGCTTTCTTT; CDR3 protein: CASDRAGNSGTEAFF
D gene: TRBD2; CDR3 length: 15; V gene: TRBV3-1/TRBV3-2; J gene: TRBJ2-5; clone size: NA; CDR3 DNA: TGTGCCAGCAGCCAAGATCTAGGACTAGCCTGGACCCAGTACTTC; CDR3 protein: CASSQDLGLAWTQYF
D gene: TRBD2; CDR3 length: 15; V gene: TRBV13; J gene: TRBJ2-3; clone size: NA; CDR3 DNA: TGTGCCAGCAGCCTTAGCGGGAGTGACACAGATACGCAGTATTTT; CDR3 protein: CASSLSGSDTDTQYF
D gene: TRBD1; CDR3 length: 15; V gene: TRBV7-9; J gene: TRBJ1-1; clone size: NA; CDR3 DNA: TGTGCCAGCAGCTTAGAGGGGACAGTGAACACTGAAGCTTTCTTT; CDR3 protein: CASSLEGTVNTEAFF
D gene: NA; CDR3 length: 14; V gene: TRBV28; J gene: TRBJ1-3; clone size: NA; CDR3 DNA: TGTGCCAGCAGTTTGGGGGGGGCGGGAAACACCATATATTTT; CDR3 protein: CASSLGGAGNTIYF
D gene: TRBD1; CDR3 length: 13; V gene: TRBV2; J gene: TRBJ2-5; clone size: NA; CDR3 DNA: TGTGCCAGCACTGGACAGGTGGGAGAGACCCAGTACTTC; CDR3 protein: CASTGQVGETQYF
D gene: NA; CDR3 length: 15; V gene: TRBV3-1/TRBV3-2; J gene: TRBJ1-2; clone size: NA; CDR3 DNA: TGTGCCAGCGGTGTTTGGAGTGAACCTAACTATGGCTACACCTTC; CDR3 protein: CASGVWSEPNYGYTF
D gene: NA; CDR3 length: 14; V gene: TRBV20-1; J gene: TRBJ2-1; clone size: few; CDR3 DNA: TGCAGTGCTAGTGCTGCGGTAACCTACAATGAGCAGTTCTTC; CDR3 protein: CSASAAVTYNEQFF
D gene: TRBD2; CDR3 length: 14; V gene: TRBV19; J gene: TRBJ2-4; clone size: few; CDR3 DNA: TGTGCCAGTAGTCTTAGCGGGAGCAAAAACATTCAGTACTTC; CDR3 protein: CASSLSGSKNIQYF
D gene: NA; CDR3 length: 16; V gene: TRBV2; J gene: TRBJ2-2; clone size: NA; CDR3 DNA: TGTGCCAGCAGTCTTGGCAGGGGGCGGGGGACCGGGGAGCTGTTTTTT; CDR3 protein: CASSLGRGRGTGELFF
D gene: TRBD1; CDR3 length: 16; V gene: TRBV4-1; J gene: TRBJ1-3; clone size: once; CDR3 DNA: TGCGCCAGCAGCCACGTTACAGGGGAAACTGGAAACACCATATATTTT; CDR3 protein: CASSHVTGETGNTIYF
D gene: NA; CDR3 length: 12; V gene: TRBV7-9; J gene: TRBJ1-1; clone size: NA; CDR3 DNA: TGTGCCAGCAGCCTAATGAACACTGAAGCTTTCTTT; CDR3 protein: CASSLMNTEAFF
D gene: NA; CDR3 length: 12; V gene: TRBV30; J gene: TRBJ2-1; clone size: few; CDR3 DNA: TGTGCCTGGCTTTCCACTCCCGGGATAGGGCTCTTC; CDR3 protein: CAWLSTPGIGLF
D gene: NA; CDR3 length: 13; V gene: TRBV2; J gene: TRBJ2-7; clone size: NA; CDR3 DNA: TGTGCCAGCGGGGGACTGCCCGGGGGAGAGCAGTACTTC; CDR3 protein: CASGGLPGGEQYF
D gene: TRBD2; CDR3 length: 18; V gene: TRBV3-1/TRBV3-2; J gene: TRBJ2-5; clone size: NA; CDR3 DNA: TGTGCCAGCAGCCAAGGGTTTAAGGCGGGAGGCCGTAAAGAGACCCAGTACTTC; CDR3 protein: CASSQGFKAGGRKETQYF
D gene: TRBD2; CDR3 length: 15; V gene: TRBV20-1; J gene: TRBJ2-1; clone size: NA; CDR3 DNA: TGCAGTGCTAGTAATCCCGGGAGGGGGTTTAGTGAGCAGTTCTTC; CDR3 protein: CSASNPGRGFSEQFF
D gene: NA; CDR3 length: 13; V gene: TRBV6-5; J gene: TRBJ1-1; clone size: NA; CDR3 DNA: TGTGCCAGCTATCTTTCAGTGAACACTGAAGCTTTCTTT; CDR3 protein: CASYLSVNTEAFF
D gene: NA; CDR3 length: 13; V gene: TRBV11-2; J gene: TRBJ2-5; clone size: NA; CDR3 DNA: TGTGCCAGCAGCTTAACAGGACCAGAGACCCAGTACTTC; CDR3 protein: CASSLTGPETQYF
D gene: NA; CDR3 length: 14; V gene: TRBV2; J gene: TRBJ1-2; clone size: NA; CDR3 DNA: TGTGCCAGCAGTGAACAGGAGGGAAACTATGGCTACACCTTC; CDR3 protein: CASSEQEGNYGYTF
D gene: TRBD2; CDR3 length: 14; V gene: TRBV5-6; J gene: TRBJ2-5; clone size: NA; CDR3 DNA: TGTGCCAGCAGTGGACTAGCGGGAAAAGAGACCCAGTACTTC; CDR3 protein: CASSGLAGKETQYF
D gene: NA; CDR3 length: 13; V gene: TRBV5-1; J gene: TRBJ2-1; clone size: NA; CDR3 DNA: TGCGCCAGCAGCTTGGGTAGCTCCAATGAGCAGTTCTTC; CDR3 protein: CASSLGSSNEQFF
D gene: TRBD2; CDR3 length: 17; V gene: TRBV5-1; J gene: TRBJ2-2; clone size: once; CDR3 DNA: TGCGCCAGCAGCTTTGAACCAGCGGGGGGGATCGCCGGGGAGCTGTTTTTT; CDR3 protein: CASSFEPAGGIAGELFF
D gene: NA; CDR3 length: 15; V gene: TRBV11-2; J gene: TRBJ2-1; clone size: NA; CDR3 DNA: TGTGCCAGCAGCTTAGGCAGGGCCTCCTACAATGAGCAGTTCTTC; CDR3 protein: CASSLGRASYNEQFF
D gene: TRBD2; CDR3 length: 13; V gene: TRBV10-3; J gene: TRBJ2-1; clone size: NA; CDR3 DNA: TGTGCCGTGGGACTAGCGGGCCCCAGCGAGCAGTTCTTC; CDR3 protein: CAVGLAGPSEQFF
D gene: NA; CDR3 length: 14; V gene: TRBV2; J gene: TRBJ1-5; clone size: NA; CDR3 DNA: TGTGCCAGCAGTGTTGAGAGAGTCAATCAGCCCCAGCATTTT; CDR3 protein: CASSVERVNQPQHF
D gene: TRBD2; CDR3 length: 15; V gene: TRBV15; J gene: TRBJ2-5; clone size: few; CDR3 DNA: TGTGCCACCAGCAGAGATATGCGGGAGCAAGAGACCCAGTACTTC; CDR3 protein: CATSRDMREQETQYF
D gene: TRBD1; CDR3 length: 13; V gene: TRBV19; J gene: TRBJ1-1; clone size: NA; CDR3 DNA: TGTGCCAGTAGAACGGACAGGGTGGCTGAAGCTTTCTTT; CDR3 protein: CASRTDRVAEAFF
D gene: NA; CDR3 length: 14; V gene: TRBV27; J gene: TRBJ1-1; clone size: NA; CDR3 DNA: TGTGCCAGCAGTTTAGACTGGGTGAACACTGAAGCTTTCTTT; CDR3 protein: CASSLDWVNTEAFF
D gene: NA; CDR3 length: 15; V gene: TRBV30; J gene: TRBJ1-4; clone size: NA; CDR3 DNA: TGTGCCTGGAGTGACCCCGGGAGGGGGAATGAAAAACTGTTTTTT; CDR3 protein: CAWSDPGRGNEKLFF
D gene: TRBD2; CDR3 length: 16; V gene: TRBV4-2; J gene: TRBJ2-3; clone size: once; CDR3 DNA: TGTGCCAGCAGCCAAGACGTGGGGGGGAACGGGGATACGCAGTATTTT; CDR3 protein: CASSQDVGGNGDTQYF
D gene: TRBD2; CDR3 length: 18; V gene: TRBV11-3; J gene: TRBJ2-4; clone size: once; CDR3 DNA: TGTGCCAGCAGCCCCCGGGGGACTAGCGGGAGGATGGGGAACATTCAGTACTTC; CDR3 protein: CASSPRGTSGRMGNIQYF
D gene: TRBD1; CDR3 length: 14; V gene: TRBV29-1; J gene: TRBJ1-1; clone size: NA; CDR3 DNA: TGCAGCGTTGACGAGACAGGGCCGAACACTGAAGCTTTCTTT; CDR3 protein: CSVDETGPNTEAFF